Here is one T cell receptor beta chain with its context. The target antigen is unknown. Primed by a sample-barcoded 5' primer and a J-beta primer mix, a second PCR proceeded for roughly 6 to 12 cycles. Each sample provided no less than 2.5 million CDR3-containing paired-end reads. One entry per CDR3 protein results from TCRdb running MiXCR on the 5' RACE reads. Here the sample spans hundreds of thousands of distinct CDR3 sequences, about 56% being singletons. The data stem from a study of blood T cells in healthy people across ages. Turning to the study itself: The template switching approach captured approximately one barcoded beta molecule for every two T cells. Findings and caveats of the study: Diversity of TCR beta per million T cells declined in a roughly linear way with age.

This CDR3 spans 14 amino acids. The V gene's germline CDR1 is SEHNR and CDR2 FQNEAQ (reference sequence). With 4 bases clipped from V and 0 bases from J, the junction kept 3 bases outside the gene matches. Sequenced material: blood. This sequence originates from a man aged 40-49 years in good health. J is TRBJ2-7 and V is TRBV7-9, with TRBD1 matching 7 bases. The CDR3 nucleotides read TGTGCCAGCAGCTCATGGGACAGCTCCTACGAGCAGTACTTC. Its protein product is CASSSWDSSYEQYF.